This T cell receptor (beta chain) is from a study of shared clonotypes between healthy human individuals. The table came from immunoSEQ multiplex PCR; TCRdb's copy has only in-frame clones and leaves some out. The sample consists of about 2.1 million clones, 93% of them appearing once. Germline CDR1 reads DFQATT; CDR2 reads SNEGSKA (reference sequence). The ends were cut back, 8 bases at V and 1 base at J, with 9 bases in the middle. This CDR3 comprises 11 residues. Cells designated naive CD8 were CD45RO-negative and were positively selected for CCR7, with terminally differentiated effector memory CD45RA+ cells excluded.

This chain joins TRBV20-1 and TRBJ2-7, with D possibly being TRBD2 (6 bases). The source of this sequence is a man aged 18 to 35 in good health. Some clones in this sample may be carry-over from other donors' samples. The sequencing sample was made of naive CD8+ T cells from PBMCs. The CDR3 region has the DNA TGCAGTCTGGGGGGATCCTACGAGCAGTACTTC. This translates into CSLGGSYEQYF.